There are a few counts of the clone carrying this T cell receptor (beta chain). Its antigen is as yet unknown. The data stem from a study of post-analysis software for immune sequencing data. In germline, CDR1 is LNHNV, CDR2 YYDKDF (reference sequence). The CDR3 sequence is 15 residues long. Between the trimmed V and J ends, which lost 0 bases and 2 bases, there was a span of 8 bases. Included in the TCR beta cDNA libraries were unique molecular identifiers. One entry per CDR3 protein, called by TCRdb with MiXCR from the PCR reads. The profile shows under 650,000 distinct CDR3 sequences, about 44% of them singletons. Findings and caveats of the study: Strong co-clustering by F measure was seen for same-batch samples. TRBV5-6, TRBV5-1 and TRBV20-1 belonged to a set of roughly 5 TRBV segments that were more frequent in patients than controls. Significantly lower normalized Chao1 diversity was seen in multiple sclerosis patients than in controls.

The TCR originated in a girl aged 10-17 years with multiple sclerosis. The V call is TRBV15, the J call TRBJ1-5; tentatively, D is TRBD1 (6 bases). Sample: blood. CDR3 sequence: CATSRERTGNQPQHF. The CDR3 coding sequence is TGTGCCACCAGCAGAGAGAGGACAGGCAATCAGCCCCAGCATTTT.